The 21 T cell receptor beta chains given below trace back to one sample, sequenced in a study of blood T cell repertoires in COVID-19. Repertoires were generated with immunoSEQ multiplex PCR, while TCRdb's copy carries only in-frame clones and drops some. Counted here are roughly 290,000 clones, about 85% occurring once; the ten biggest clones make up approximately 0.94%. The specimen was peripheral blood. These receptor sequences come from a human donor with COVID-19, enrolled during active disease. The donor label of this sample is uncertain.

This clone is a singleton in its sample. The chain recombines TRBV19 with TRBJ1-5, with a tentative D call TRBD1 (6 bases). Trimming left V 8 bases short and J 1 base short, with 21 bases between. Germline V lookup: CDR1 LNHDA, CDR2 SQIVND (reference sequence). The CDR3 contains 17 residues. CDR3 in amino acids: CASSGTSPWVSNQPQHF. In DNA form, the CDR3 reads TGTGCCAGTTCCGGGACATCCCCTTGGGTCAGCAATCAGCCCCAGCATTTT.

The chain carries TRBV3-1 (or the pseudogene TRBV3-2) and TRBJ1-5; the D gene is possibly TRBD1 (5 bases). Germline CDR1 and CDR2: LGHDT and YNNKEL (reference sequence). This CDR3 is built from 14 residues. V lost 4 bases and J lost 7, with 14 bases in between. The CDR3 DNA follows: TGTGCCAGCAGCCCCCGGGGGGGTCAGCAGCCCCAGCATTTT. Its translation: CASSPRGGQQPQHF.

V is TRBV19 and J is TRBJ1-5; possible D gene TRBD1, 5 bases. From germline, CDR1 is LNHDA and CDR2 SQIVND (reference sequence). The CDR3 is 14 amino acids. Trimming pared 7 bases from V and 5 bases from J, leaving 15 bases between. CDR3 region: CASNTPEGDQPQHF. CDR3 coding DNA: TGTGCCAGTAACACGCCTGAAGGGGATCAGCCCCAGCATTTT.

The V and J genes are TRBV27 and TRBJ1-1; D is undetermined. Between the trimmed V and J ends, which lost 5 bases and 3 bases, there was a span of 19 bases. CDR1 is MNHEY and CDR2 is SMNVEV in the germline V gene (reference sequence). The CDR3 is 16 amino acids. Here the CDR3 DNA reads TGTGCCAGCAGTCCCCCCCTTGAGGGTACGGACACTGAAGCTTTCTTT. Its translation is CASSPPLEGTDTEAFF.

There are a few counts of this clone. V is TRBV28 and J is TRBJ2-3; D is possibly TRBD1 (6 bases). Germline assignment: CDR1 MDHEN and CDR2 SYDVKM. Deletions cut 5 bases from V and 4 bases from J, with 22 bases between. CDR3 length: 17 amino acids. The CDR3 protein is CASSAPLLQGSSDTQYF. The DNA for the CDR3 is TGTGCCAGCAGTGCACCCCTCCTACAGGGTTCCTCAGATACGCAGTATTTT.

The V call is TRBV28, the J call TRBJ2-1; D is unresolved. Trimming shortened V by 3 bases and J by 4 bases, and 7 bases separated the two germline ends. Germline lookup yields CDR1 MDHEN and CDR2 SYDVKM. The CDR3 covers 13 residues. For the CDR3, the DNA is TGTGCCAGCAGTTTGTGGCAGTACAATGAGCAGTTCTTC. Residues: CASSLWQYNEQFF.

This chain links TRBV28 with TRBJ1-5; D is possibly TRBD1 (6 bases). The CDR3 covers 14 residues. Germline values: CDR1 MDHEN, CDR2 SYDVKM. Trimming took 5 bases from V and 4 from J, leaving 12 bases between them. This CDR3 is CASSISGENQPQHF. The CDR3 DNA sequence: TGTGCCAGCAGTATCTCAGGGGAGAATCAGCCCCAGCATTTT.

The chain joins TRBV5-1 to TRBJ1-5; TRBD1 matches at 7 bases. With 0 bases clipped from V and 2 bases from J, the junction kept 2 bases outside the gene matches. The CDR3 has 15 amino acids. Germline CDR1 reads SGHRS; CDR2 reads YFSETQ. The CDR3 DNA reads as TGCGCCAGCAGCTTGGGGGGACAGCGCAATCAGCCCCAGCATTTT. This codes for CASSLGGQRNQPQHF.

In its sample, this clone was seen once. The V call is TRBV19, the J call TRBJ2-1; 7 bases align to TRBD1. Germline V gene lookup returns CDR1 LNHDA and CDR2 SQIVND (reference sequence). V shed 5 bases and J 9 bases; nucleotides not matched to a gene: 10. This CDR3 has 14 amino acids. The CDR3 nucleotides read TGTGCCAGTAGTCCCCGCGCAGGGGGTAGTGAGCAGTTCTTC. Translated, it gives CASSPRAGGSEQFF.

The chain carries TRBV21-1 and TRBJ1-3; the table assigns TRBD1, which was not confirmed against the DNA. TRBV21-1 is reported as a pseudogene. The CDR3 spans 16 residues. The CDR3 reads CASSKGDRYSGNTIYF. The CDR3 nucleotides are TGTGCCAGCAGCAAAGGGGACAGGTACTCTGGAAACACCATATATTTT.

The chain joins TRBV9 to TRBJ1-3, with no clear D. V was trimmed by 3 bases and J by 0 bases, leaving 7 bases between them. The CDR3 contains 14 residues. The germline gives CDR1 SGDLS, CDR2 YYNGEE. Written as DNA, the CDR3 is TGTGCCAGCAGCGCAGTGCTCTCTGGAAACACCATATATTTT. Translated, it gives CASSAVLSGNTIYF.

The V and J genes are TRBV18 and TRBJ2-2; TRBD2 matches at 8 bases. CDR3 size: 15 residues. V gave up 6 bases and J gave up 4 bases; unmatched junction bases: 7. Looked up from germline, CDR1 is KGHSH and CDR2 is LQKENI. DNA of the CDR3: TGTGCCAGCTCCCAAGCGGGAGAGGGCACCGGGGAGCTGTTTTTT. Amino acid sequence: CASSQAGEGTGELFF.

Here the CDR3 reads CASSETSPWEAEQFF. The CDR3 bases are TGTGCCAGCAGTGAGACTAGCCCTTGGGAGGCTGAGCAGTTCTTC. This rearrangement joins TRBV6-2 or TRBV6-3 to TRBJ2-1, with TRBD2 matching 7 bases. This CDR3 has 15 amino acids. Trimming took 5 bases from V and 9 from J; bases not matched to a gene: 13. Germline V gene data show CDR1 as MNHEY and CDR2 as SVGEGT.

The chain combines TRBV5-1 with TRBJ2-1; no firm D call. Germline values: CDR1 SGHRS, CDR2 YFSETQ. The V gene lost 5 bases and the J gene lost 6 bases, with 9 bases spanning the gap. The CDR3 totals 12 residues. The CDR3 nucleotides are TGCGCCAGCAGAGTCCTAGGCAATGAGCAGTTCTTC. Protein: CASRVLGNEQFF.

The chain uses TRBV3-1 (or the pseudogene TRBV3-2) and TRBJ2-7, with a weak D call TRBD2 (5 bases). The CDR3 runs to 15 residues. The germline CDR1 and CDR2 sequences are LGHDT and YNNKEL (reference sequence). Trimming stripped 0 bases from V and 6 bases from J, with 15 bases between. The CDR3: CASSQEYNGKSEQYF. The CDR3, as DNA: TGTGCCAGCAGCCAAGAGTATAACGGGAAAAGCGAGCAGTACTTC.

This sequence joins TRBV7-9 and TRBJ1-2; a possible D gene is TRBD1 (6 bases). The CDR3 spans 14 residues. Trimming removed 5 bases from V and 5 bases from J, with 15 bases in between. Germline CDR1 reads SEHNR; CDR2 reads FQNEAQ (reference sequence). This chain's CDR3 is CASSPGQSLYGYTF. CDR3 sequence (DNA): TGTGCCAGCAGCCCTGGACAGTCTTTATATGGCTACACCTTC. The whole variable domain, remainder taken from reference TRBV7-9 and TRBJ1-2, is DTGVSQNPRHKITKRGQNVTFRCDPISEHNRLYWYRQTLGQGPEFLTYFQNEAQLEKSRLLSDRFSAERPKGSFSTLEIQRTEQGDSAMYLCASSPGQSLYGYTFGSGTRLTVV.

CDR3 sequence: CAWSPGTGGFNEKLFF. The CDR3 nucleotides read TGTGCCTGGAGCCCCGGGACAGGGGGATTTAATGAAAAACTGTTTTTT. V gene TRBV30 combines with J gene TRBJ1-4; 11 bases align to TRBD1. The V and J ends lost 3 bases and 4 bases, in that order; junction bases with no gene match: 7. This CDR3 region has 16 residues. The germline V gene encodes CDR1 GTSNPN and CDR2 SVGIG (reference sequence).

This sequence joins TRBV11-2 and TRBJ2-3; D remains unclear. V lost 0 bases, J lost 4 bases, and 8 bases lay in between. Per germline, CDR1 SGHAT and CDR2 FQNNGV. The CDR3 has 14 residues. The CDR3 DNA reads as TGTGCCAGCAGCTTAGATCCCCCGGCAGATACGCAGTATTTT. Amino acid sequence: CASSLDPPADTQYF.

J is TRBJ1-4 and V is TRBV10-3; weak D call: TRBD1 (6 bases). This CDR3 is built from 18 residues. V gave up 0 bases and J gave up 2 bases, with 16 bases separating them. Germline CDR1 ENHRY, CDR2 SYGVKD. The CDR3 region is CAISESRMGQGTNEKLFF. DNA of the CDR3: TGTGCCATCAGTGAGTCGAGAATGGGCCAGGGGACTAATGAAAAACTGTTTTTT.

The chain carries TRBV19 and TRBJ1-4; D may be TRBD1 (5 bases). Germline CDR1 is LNHDA and CDR2 is SQIVND (reference sequence). This CDR3 comprises 14 residues. V was trimmed by 9 bases and J by 8 bases, leaving 19 bases between them. This chain's CDR3 is CASISIGGDEKLFF. CDR3 nucleotide sequence: TGTGCCAGCATTTCCATTGGAGGGGACGAAAAACTGTTTTTT.

V is TRBV19 and J is TRBJ1-1; 8 nucleotides agree with TRBD1. The CDR3 contains 14 residues. V lost 4 bases to trimming and J lost 3 bases; unmatched junction nucleotides: 4. Germline V lookup: CDR1 LNHDA, CDR2 SQIVND (reference sequence). In nucleotides, the CDR3 is TGTGCCAGTAGTACAGGGGGCGAGGACACTGAAGCTTTCTTT. Protein product: CASSTGGEDTEAFF.